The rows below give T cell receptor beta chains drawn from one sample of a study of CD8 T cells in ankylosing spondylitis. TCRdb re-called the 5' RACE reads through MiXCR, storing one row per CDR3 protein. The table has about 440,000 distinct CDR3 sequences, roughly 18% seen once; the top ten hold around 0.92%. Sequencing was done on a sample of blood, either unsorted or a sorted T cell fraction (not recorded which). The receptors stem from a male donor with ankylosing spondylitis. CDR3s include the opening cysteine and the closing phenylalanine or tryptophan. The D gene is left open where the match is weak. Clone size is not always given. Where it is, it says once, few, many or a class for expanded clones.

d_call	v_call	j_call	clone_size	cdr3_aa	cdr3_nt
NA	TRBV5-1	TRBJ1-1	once	CASSSGPRGVLLNSRNTEAFF	TGCGCCAGCAGTTCTGGGCCCAGGGGCGTTCTCCTTAACTCCAGGAACACTGAAGCTTTCTTT
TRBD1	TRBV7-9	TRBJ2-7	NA	CASSQGQGGYHPYEQYF	TGTGCCAGCAGCCAGGGACAGGGGGGCTACCACCCCTACGAGCAGTACTTC
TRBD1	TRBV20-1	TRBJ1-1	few	CSSVEGQGGTEAFF	TGCAGTTCCGTCGAGGGACAGGGAGGCACTGAAGCTTTCTTT
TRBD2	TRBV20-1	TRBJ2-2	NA	CSARPMAGGPRGELFF	TGCAGTGCTAGGCCAATGGCGGGAGGGCCTCGTGGGGAGCTGTTTTTT
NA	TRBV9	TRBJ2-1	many	CASSVNSDEQFF	TGTGCCAGCAGCGTAAATAGTGATGAGCAGTTCTTC
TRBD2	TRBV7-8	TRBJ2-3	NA	CASSSMGLAARSDTQYF	TGTGCCAGCAGCTCGATGGGACTAGCGGCCCGCTCGGATACGCAGTATTTT
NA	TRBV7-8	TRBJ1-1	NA	CASSSAPNTEAFF	TGTGCCAGCAGCTCAGCCCCGAACACTGAAGCTTTCTTT
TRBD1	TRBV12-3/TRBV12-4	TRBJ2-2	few	CASSFDGTGGGELFF	TGTGCCAGCAGTTTTGACGGGACAGGGGGCGGGGAGCTGTTTTTT
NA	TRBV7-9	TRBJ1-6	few	CASSSGVIRPLHF	TGTGCCAGCAGCTCAGGGGTAATTCGGCCCCTCCACTTT
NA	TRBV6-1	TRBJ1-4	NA	CASRPSGQTATNEKLFF	TGTGCCAGCAGACCTTCAGGACAGACTGCAACTAATGAAAAACTGTTTTTT
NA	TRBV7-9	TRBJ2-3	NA	CASSNDKSTDTQYF	TGTGCCAGCAGCAACGACAAGAGCACAGATACGCAGTATTTT
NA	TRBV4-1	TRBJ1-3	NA	CASSATPYSGNTIYF	TGCGCCAGCAGCGCAACACCCTACTCTGGAAACACCATATATTTT
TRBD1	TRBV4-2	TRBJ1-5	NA	CASSQAQGVNQPQHF	TGTGCCAGCAGCCAAGCCCAGGGGGTCAATCAGCCCCAGCATTTT
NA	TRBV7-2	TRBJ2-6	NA	CASSLGPRGSGANVLTF	TGTGCCAGCAGCTTGGGTCCTAGGGGCTCTGGGGCCAACGTCCTGACTTTC
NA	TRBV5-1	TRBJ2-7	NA	CASSLETGYYEQYF	TGCGCCAGCAGCTTGGAGACAGGTTATTACGAGCAGTACTTC
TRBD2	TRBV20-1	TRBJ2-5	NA	CSARDAAGAGETQYF	TGCAGTGCTAGAGATGCAGCGGGGGCGGGGGAGACCCAGTACTTC
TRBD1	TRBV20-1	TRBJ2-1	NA	CSARDRRIGGLNEQFF	TGCAGTGCTAGAGATAGGCGGATAGGGGGCTTGAATGAGCAGTTCTTC
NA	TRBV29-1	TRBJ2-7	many	CSVEWTASYEQYF	TGCAGCGTTGAATGGACAGCCTCCTACGAGCAGTACTTC
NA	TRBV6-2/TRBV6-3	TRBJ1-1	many	CASSYEERPTEAFF	TGTGCCAGCAGTTACGAGGAACGGCCCACTGAAGCTTTCTTT
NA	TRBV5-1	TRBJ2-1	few	CASGEGAGYNEQFF	TGCGCCAGCGGTGAGGGAGCCGGATACAATGAGCAGTTCTTC
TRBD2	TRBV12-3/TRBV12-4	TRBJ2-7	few	CASSFSNSGRAYEQYF	TGTGCCAGCAGTTTCTCTAATAGCGGGAGGGCCTACGAGCAGTACTTC
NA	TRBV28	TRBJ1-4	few	CASSPRRGATNEKLFF	TGTGCCAGCAGTCCGCGTCGGGGGGCAACTAATGAAAAACTGTTTTTT
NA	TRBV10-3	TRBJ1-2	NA	CAISDEGKGYGYTF	TGTGCCATCAGTGATGAGGGCAAGGGCTATGGCTACACCTTC